One T cell receptor beta chain is described in this entry. The data belong to a study of blood T cell repertoires in COVID-19. Across under 25 US areas, participants ranged in age from 18 to 89 years. The V gene's germline CDR1 is KGHSH and CDR2 LQKENI. The CDR3 is 14 amino acids. The V gene lost 0 bases and the J gene lost 7 bases, with 10 bases spanning the gap. Assay: immunoSEQ multiplex PCR; the TCRdb copy retains only in-frame clones and omits some. The table shows 330,000 or so clones, with about nine tenths occurring only once. This TCR was sampled from a woman under 40 who had been exposed to COVID-19. The sequenced sample consisted of PBMCs or T cells enriched from blood (not recorded which). The chain recombines TRBV18 with TRBJ2-1, with a tentative D call TRBD1 (6 bases). The CDR3 loop reads CASSPPPGENEQFF. The CDR3 DNA sequence: TGTGCCAGCTCACCACCGCCAGGGGAAAATGAGCAGTTCTTC.